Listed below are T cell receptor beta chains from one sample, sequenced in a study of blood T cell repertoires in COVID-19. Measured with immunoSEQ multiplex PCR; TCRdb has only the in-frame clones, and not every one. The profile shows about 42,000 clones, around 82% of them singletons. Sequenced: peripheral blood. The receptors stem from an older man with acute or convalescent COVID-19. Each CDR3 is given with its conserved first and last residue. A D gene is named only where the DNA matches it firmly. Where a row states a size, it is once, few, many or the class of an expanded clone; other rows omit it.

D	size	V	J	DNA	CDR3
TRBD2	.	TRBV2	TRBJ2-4	TGTGCCAGCACGGCGGGAGAAAACATTCAGTACTTC	CASTAGENIQYF
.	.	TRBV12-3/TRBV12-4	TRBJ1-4	TGTGCCAGCAGTAGGGAGGGTGCAAAACTGTTTTTT	CASSREGAKLFF
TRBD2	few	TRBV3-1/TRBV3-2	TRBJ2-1	TGTGCCAGCAGCCAAGGGCTAGCGGGTCCCAATGAGCAGTTCTTC	CASSQGLAGPNEQFF
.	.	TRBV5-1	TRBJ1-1	TGCGCCAGCAGCTCCTCAAATCAGGGAAGTGAAGCTTTCTTT	CASSSSNQGSEAFF
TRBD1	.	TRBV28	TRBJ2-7	TGTGCCAGCAGTTTAATCAAGAGGGACAGCCCCTACGAGCAGTACTTC	CASSLIKRDSPYEQYF
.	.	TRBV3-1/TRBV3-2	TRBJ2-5	TGTGCCAGCAGCCAAGAGTCGACACCCAAAGAGACCCAGTACTTC	CASSQESTPKETQYF
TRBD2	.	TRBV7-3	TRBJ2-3	TGTGCCAGCAGCCCCGGGGGGAGCGGGGGGACAGATACGCAGTATTTT	CASSPGGSGGTDTQYF
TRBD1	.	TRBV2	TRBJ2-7	TGTGCCAGCAGTCCCGGGACAGGAGTCTACGAGCAGTACTTC	CASSPGTGVYEQYF
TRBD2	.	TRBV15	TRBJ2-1	TGTGCCACCAGCAGACGGACTAGCGGAAAGAATGAGCAGTTCTTC	CATSRRTSGKNEQFF
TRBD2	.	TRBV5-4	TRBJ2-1	TGTGCCAGCAGGCCTGGACTAGCGGGAGAAGGCTACAATGAGCAGTTCTTC	CASRPGLAGEGYNEQFF
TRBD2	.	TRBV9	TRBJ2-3	TGTGCCAGCAGCGTGCGCGGGGGACGTAGCACAGATACGCAGTATTTT	CASSVRGGRSTDTQYF
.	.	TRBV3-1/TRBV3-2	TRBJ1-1	TGTGCCAGCAGCCCCCGTCCCTTCAACACTGAAGCTTTCTTT	CASSPRPFNTEAFF
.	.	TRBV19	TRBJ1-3	TGTGCCAGTAGTTCCTCGGGCTCTGGAAACACCATATATTTT	CASSSSGSGNTIYF
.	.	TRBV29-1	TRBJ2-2	TGCAGCGTTGAGAAATCTTCTCGCGGTGGGGAGCTGTTTTTT	CSVEKSSRGGELFF
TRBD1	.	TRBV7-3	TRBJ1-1	TGTGCCAGCAGCCCCTTGGGACAGCACACTGAAGCTTTCTTT	CASSPLGQHTEAFF
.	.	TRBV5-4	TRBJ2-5	TGTGCCAGCAGCTTACATCAAGAGACCCAGTACTTC	CASSLHQETQYF
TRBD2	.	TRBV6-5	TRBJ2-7	TGTGCCAGCAGGAGGGAGGCGGGAGGCTACGAGCAGTACTTC	CASRREAGGYEQYF
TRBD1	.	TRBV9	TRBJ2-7	TGTGCCAGCCCCCCCGGGACAGGCAGCTACGAGCAGTACTTC	CASPPGTGSYEQYF
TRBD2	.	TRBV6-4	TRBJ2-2	TGTGCCTCCAAAATGGAGGGTAGCGGGACCGGGGAGCTGTTTTTT	CASKMEGSGTGELFF
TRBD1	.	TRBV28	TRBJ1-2	TGTGCCAGCACCAACCGGCCGGGACAGGAACTTTATGGCTACACCTTC	CASTNRPGQELYGYTF
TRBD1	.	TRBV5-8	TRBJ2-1	TGTGCCAGCAGATTGACAGGGGTCAATGAGCAGTTCTTC	CASRLTGVNEQFF
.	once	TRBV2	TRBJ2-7	TGTGCCAGCACTCTGAGAGTCTCGGCAGGCGTTTTCCACGAGCAGTACTTC	CASTLRVSAGVFHEQYF
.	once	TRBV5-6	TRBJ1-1	TGTGCCAGCAGCTTGCGGGACTTATTATTTGCTTTCTTT	CASSLRDLLFAFF
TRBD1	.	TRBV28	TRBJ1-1	TGTGCCAGCAGTTTAGGGACAGGGGTTACTGAAGCTTTCTTT	CASSLGTGVTEAFF
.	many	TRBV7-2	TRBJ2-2	TGTGCCAGCGGCCTTAACACAGGGAACACCGGGGAGCTGTTTTTT	CASGLNTGNTGELFF
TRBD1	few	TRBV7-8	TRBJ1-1	TGTGCCAGCAGCTCGAGGGGGCGCCGTGTGAACACTGAAGCTTTCTTT	CASSSRGRRVNTEAFF
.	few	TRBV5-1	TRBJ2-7	TGCGCCAGCAGCTCGGGCGGCGGGGACGAGCAGTACTTC	CASSSGGGDEQYF
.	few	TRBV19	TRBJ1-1	TGTGCCAGTAGTATGAGGGACACTGAAGCTTTCTTT	CASSMRDTEAFF
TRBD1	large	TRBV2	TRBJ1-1	TGTGCCAGCAGTACGGGACAGGGGGTTCACACTGAAGCTTTCTTT	CASSTGQGVHTEAFF
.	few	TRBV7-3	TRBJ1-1	TGTGCCAGCAGCTCAAGCGGTAACACTGAAGCTTTCTTT	CASSSSGNTEAFF
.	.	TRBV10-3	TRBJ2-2	TGTGCCACCTTGAACGATAGGGGCACCGGGGAGCTGTTTTTT	CATLNDRGTGELFF
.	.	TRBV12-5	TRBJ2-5	TGTGCTAGTGGTTTATCAGGGGAAGAGACCCAGTACTTC	CASGLSGEETQYF
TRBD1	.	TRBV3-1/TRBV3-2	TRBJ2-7	TGTGCCAGCAGCGGGGGACAGAACTACGAGCAGTACTTC	CASSGGQNYEQYF
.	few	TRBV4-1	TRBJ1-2	TGCGCCAGCAGCCGGGGGGGCGGTGGCTACACCTTC	CASSRGGGGYTF
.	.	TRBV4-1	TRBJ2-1	TGCGCCAGCAGCCAAGATTCTAGCCCGTTCTTC	CASSQDSSPFF
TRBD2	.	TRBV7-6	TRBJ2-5	TGTGCCAGCAGTCCCCGGGCGGGAGTAGGTGAGACCCAGTACTTC	CASSPRAGVGETQYF
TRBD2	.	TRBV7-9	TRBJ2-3	TGTGCCAGCAGCTTTAGCGGGGGGGGCACAGATACGCAGTATTTT	CASSFSGGGTDTQYF
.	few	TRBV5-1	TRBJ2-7	TGCGCCAGCAGCTTGGACAGGAACTCCTACGAGCAGTACTTC	CASSLDRNSYEQYF
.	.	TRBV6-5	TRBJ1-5	TGTGCCAGCAGTTATTCCCACAGAAGGCGCAATCAGCCCCAGCATTTT	CASSYSHRRRNQPQHF
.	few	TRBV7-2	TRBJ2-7	TGTGCCAGTGCCGAGAGGCAGGGCGTTCGCGAGCAGTACTTC	CASAERQGVREQYF
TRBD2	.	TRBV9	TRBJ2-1	TGTGCCAGCAGCGTGGGACTAGCGGGAGAACCTAACTCCTACAATGAGCAGTTCTTC	CASSVGLAGEPNSYNEQFF
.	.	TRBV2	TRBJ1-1	TGTGCCAGCAGTGTGCGGATGAACACTGAAGCTTTCTTT	CASSVRMNTEAFF
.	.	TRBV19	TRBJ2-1	TGTGCCAGTAGTATAAAACGGGAAAATGAGCAGTTCTTC	CASSIKRENEQFF
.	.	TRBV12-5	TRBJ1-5	TGTGCTAGTAGACTTAATTCATATCAGCCCCAGCATTTT	CASRLNSYQPQHF
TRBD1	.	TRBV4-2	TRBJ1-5	TGTGCCAGCAGCCCTGACAGGGGGGAGGGTAGCAATCAGCCCCAGCATTTT	CASSPDRGEGSNQPQHF
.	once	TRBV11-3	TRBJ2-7	TGTGCCAGCAGCTCATTTCACGGGTACGAGCAGTACTTC	CASSSFHGYEQYF
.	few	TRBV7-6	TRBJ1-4	TGTGCCAGCAGCTTAGGGAATGGGCAACAGGAAAAACTGTTTTTT	CASSLGNGQQEKLFF
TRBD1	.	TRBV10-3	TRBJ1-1	TGTGCCATCAGTCTTGGACAGGGGCTCACTGAAGCTTTCTTT	CAISLGQGLTEAFF
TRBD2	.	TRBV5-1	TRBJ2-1	TGCGCCAGCACAGTAGCGGGGGCAGCCTACAATGAGCAGTTCTTC	CASTVAGAAYNEQFF
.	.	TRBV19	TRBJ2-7	TGTGCCAGTAGTATAACAGGTAGCTCCTACGAGCAGTACTTC	CASSITGSSYEQYF
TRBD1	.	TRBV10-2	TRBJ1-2	TGCGCCACAAACAGGGACAGGGGGTATGGCTACACCTTC	CATNRDRGYGYTF
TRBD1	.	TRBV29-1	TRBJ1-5	TGCAGCGACAGACAGGGTATAAGTCAGCCCCAGCATTTT	CSDRQGISQPQHF
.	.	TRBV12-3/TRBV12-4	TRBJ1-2	TGTGCCAGCAGTTTATTTAGGGAGGGAGGCTACACCTTC	CASSLFREGGYTF
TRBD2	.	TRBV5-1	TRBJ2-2	TGCGCCAGCAGCCTAAGACTAGCGGAAAGCACCGGGGAGCTGTTTTTT	CASSLRLAESTGELFF
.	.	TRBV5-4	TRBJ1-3	TGTGCCAGCAGCTTCTCCCTTAGCTCTGGAAACACCATATATTTT	CASSFSLSSGNTIYF
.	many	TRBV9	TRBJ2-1	TGTGCCAGCAGCGTTGGTATTACTAGCTCCCATGAGCAGTTCTTC	CASSVGITSSHEQFF
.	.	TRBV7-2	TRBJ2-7	TGTGCCAGCAGCTCGGGACATTCCTACGAGCAGTACTTC	CASSSGHSYEQYF
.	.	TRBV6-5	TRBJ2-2	TGTGCCAGCAGTTGGAAAGGGGGAACCGGGGAGCTGTTTTTT	CASSWKGGTGELFF
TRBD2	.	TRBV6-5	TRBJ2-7	TGTGCCAGCAGTCCGTCTGGCGGGGGGCTCGAGCAGTACTTC	CASSPSGGGLEQYF